Listed below are T cell receptor beta chains from one sample, sequenced in a study of cytomegalovirus exposure and HLA in healthy donors. Data came from immunoSEQ multiplex PCR; TCRdb stores just in-frame clones and leaves some out. The data hold 140,000 to 150,000 clones, with over 60% observed a single time. The specimen sequenced was PBMCs. Source of these receptors: a man aged 40-55 years in good health and CMV-seropositive. CDR3s include the opening cysteine and the closing phenylalanine or tryptophan. A D gene is named only where the DNA matches it firmly. Clone size is stated in some rows and not others, as once, few, many or a class when expanded.

D gene	V gene	CDR3 length	clone size	J gene	CDR3 protein	CDR3 DNA
.	TRBV6-5	15	.	TRBJ1-3	CASSYGPSSGNTIYF	TGTGCCAGCAGTTACGGTCCGAGCTCTGGAAACACCATATATTTT
TRBD1	TRBV6-1	16	.	TRBJ1-4	CASSAYMTGENEKLFF	TGTGCCAGCAGTGCCTACATGACAGGGGAGAATGAAAAACTGTTTTTT
.	TRBV27	13	.	TRBJ1-6	CASSSREGRALHF	TGTGCCAGCAGTTCCCGCGAGGGCCGAGCCCTCCACTTT
TRBD1	TRBV28	14	.	TRBJ2-7	CASRRRQGAGEQYF	TGTGCCAGCAGGAGGAGACAGGGGGCAGGGGAGCAGTACTTC
.	TRBV9	15	.	TRBJ1-4	CASSPRGSTNEKLFF	TGTGCCAGCAGCCCCAGGGGTTCAACTAATGAAAAACTGTTTTTT
TRBD2	TRBV5-1	14	.	TRBJ2-2	CASSGSGSPGELFF	TGCGCCAGCAGCGGGAGCGGGAGCCCCGGGGAGCTGTTTTTT
.	TRBV10-3	13	.	TRBJ2-5	CAIRNSGVETQYF	TGTGCCATCAGAAATTCCGGGGTTGAGACCCAGTACTTC
TRBD2	TRBV7-3	16	.	TRBJ2-5	CASSPLGGRALETQYF	TGTGCCAGCAGCCCCCTCGGGGGGAGGGCCTTAGAGACCCAGTACTTC
TRBD2	TRBV10-3	19	.	TRBJ2-1	CAISEPQGGSRGGYNEQFF	TGTGCCATCAGTGAGCCCCAGGGGGGTTCGCGGGGGGGATACAATGAGCAGTTCTTC
TRBD2	TRBV7-2	17	.	TRBJ2-3	CASSLEWASGSVDTQYF	TGTGCCAGCAGCTTAGAGTGGGCTAGCGGGAGTGTGGATACGCAGTATTTT
.	TRBV2	13	.	TRBJ1-2	CASSVFEDYGYTF	TGTGCCAGCAGTGTTTTCGAGGACTATGGCTACACCTTC
TRBD2	TRBV7-2	17	.	TRBJ2-7	CASSSRGGTHSSYEQYF	TGTGCCAGCAGCTCCCGGGGGGGGACTCATAGCTCCTACGAGCAGTACTTC
.	TRBV7-2	14	once	TRBJ2-7	CASSPGTSSYEQYF	TGTGCCAGCAGCCCAGGGACTTCCTCCTACGAGCAGTACTTC
.	TRBV6-5	13	few	TRBJ2-2	CASTPRVDGELFF	TGTGCCAGCACCCCCAGGGTAGACGGGGAGCTGTTTTTT
.	TRBV5-6	15	.	TRBJ1-6	CASSWTRGSNSPLHF	TGTGCCAGCAGCTGGACCCGGGGAAGTAATTCACCCCTCCACTTT
.	TRBV23-1	14	.	TRBJ2-5	CASSQFTRDETQYF	TGCGCCAGCAGTCAATTTACTAGAGATGAGACCCAGTACTTC
.	TRBV20-1	9	.	TRBJ1-2	CRLPYGYTF	TGCAGGCTACCCTATGGCTACACCTTC
.	TRBV7-2	17	.	TRBJ2-1	CASSLVGGLYVYVEQFF	TGTGCCAGCAGCTTAGTGGGGGGGCTGTACGTCTACGTTGAGCAGTTCTTC
.	TRBV28	14	.	TRBJ2-7	CASSLNRVSYEQYF	TGTGCCAGCAGTTTGAACAGGGTATCCTACGAGCAGTACTTC
.	TRBV27	14	.	TRBJ1-2	CASSLAGEREGYTF	TGTGCCAGCAGCCTAGCGGGGGAACGGGAAGGCTACACCTTC
TRBD2	TRBV27	16	.	TRBJ2-1	CASSLWQREGYNEQFF	TGTGCCAGCAGTTTATGGCAGCGGGAGGGTTACAATGAGCAGTTCTTC
TRBD1	TRBV6-5	14	few	TRBJ1-4	CASRTGTGGVKLFF	TGTGCCAGCAGAACCGGGACAGGGGGCGTGAAACTGTTTTTT
TRBD1	TRBV18	17	.	TRBJ1-1	CASSPQDLGTANTEAFF	TGTGCCAGCTCACCGCAGGATCTAGGGACAGCGAACACTGAAGCTTTCTTT
.	TRBV7-9	12	.	TRBJ2-3	CSSSSGEDTQYF	TGTTCCAGCAGTTCAGGGGAAGATACGCAGTATTTT
TRBD2	TRBV19	17	.	TRBJ2-1	CASSRGLAGARSNEQFF	TGTGCCAGTAGTAGGGGACTAGCGGGAGCCCGGAGTAATGAGCAGTTCTTC
TRBD1	TRBV18	13	.	TRBJ2-7	CASARDRGREQYF	TGTGCCAGCGCCCGGGACAGGGGGCGCGAGCAGTACTTC
TRBD1	TRBV28	15	.	TRBJ2-7	CASSGAGTGGDEQYF	TGTGCCAGCAGTGGCGCCGGGACAGGGGGTGACGAGCAGTACTTC
.	TRBV11-2	15	.	TRBJ1-1	CASSLAVGGMTEAFF	TGTGCCAGCAGCTTAGCGGTCGGGGGAATGACTGAAGCTTTCTTT
.	TRBV6-4	14	.	TRBJ2-1	CASSEQGGAGEQFF	TGTGCCAGCAGTGAACAGGGTGGGGCCGGGGAGCAGTTCTTC
TRBD1	TRBV28	16	.	TRBJ1-1	CASSPGTGPLNTEAFF	TGTGCCAGCAGTCCCGGGACAGGGCCACTGAACACTGAAGCTTTCTTT
.	TRBV28	13	.	TRBJ1-2	CASSPVTNYGYTF	TGTGCCAGCAGCCCGGTTACTAACTATGGCTACACCTTC
.	TRBV7-9	15	.	TRBJ1-1	CSSSLNTGGKTEAFF	TGTTCCAGCAGCCTTAACACTGGAGGTAAAACTGAAGCTTTCTTT
TRBD2	TRBV6-1	16	.	TRBJ2-1	CASSGGLAGVRGEQFF	TGTGCCAGCAGTGGGGGACTAGCGGGAGTTCGGGGTGAGCAGTTCTTC
TRBD1	TRBV5-1	17	.	TRBJ2-7	CASSQTYQGERLLEQYF	TGCGCCAGCAGCCAAACGTACCAGGGGGAAAGGCTACTCGAGCAGTACTTC
.	TRBV10-3	13	.	TRBJ1-3	CAARGGSGNTIYF	TGTGCCGCCCGAGGGGGCTCTGGAAACACCATATATTTT
.	TRBV4-1	14	.	TRBJ2-2	CASTNTGRTGELFF	TGCGCCAGTACTAACACGGGTCGAACCGGGGAGCTGTTTTTT
TRBD1	TRBV28	15	.	TRBJ1-4	CASSSQGASNEKLFF	TGTGCCAGCAGTTCACAGGGGGCGTCCAACGAAAAACTGTTTTTT
.	TRBV5-4	13	once	TRBJ2-7	CASSLDWAHEQYF	TGTGCCAGCAGCTTGGATTGGGCCCACGAGCAGTACTTC
.	TRBV9	12	.	TRBJ2-3	CASSVNGDTQYF	TGTGCCAGCAGCGTAAACGGGGATACGCAGTATTTT
TRBD2	TRBV6-5	14	.	TRBJ2-5	CASSPGLARETQYF	TGTGCCAGCAGCCCTGGACTAGCACGAGAGACCCAGTACTTC
TRBD1	TRBV25-1	14	.	TRBJ2-7	CASSGDRNSYEQYF	TGTGCCAGCAGTGGGGACAGGAATTCCTACGAGCAGTACTTC